This passage covers 28 T cell receptor beta chains from one sample sequenced in a study of T cell repertoires in cytomegalovirus infection. TCRdb analysed the reads with MiXCR anew, one entry per CDR3 protein. The table includes fewer than 200,000 distinct CDR3 sequences, about an eighth detected once. The source material was PBMCs. The receptors here all came from a human donor in good health (CMV status not recorded). Some clones in this sample may be carry-over from other donors' samples.

This clonotype was found many times. This chain joins TRBV7-9 and TRBJ2-7, with 7 bases identical to TRBD1. CDR1 SEHNR and CDR2 FQNEAQ come from the germline V gene (reference sequence). With 5 bases clipped from V and 3 bases from J, the junction kept 7 bases outside the gene matches. The CDR3 contains 14 residues. The CDR3 here is CASSAPGTDYEQYF. For the CDR3, the DNA is TGTGCCAGCAGCGCCCCCGGGACAGACTACGAGCAGTACTTC. Drawing the rest from reference TRBV7-9 and TRBJ2-7, the complete variable domain is DTGVSQNPRHKITKRGQNVTFRCDPISEHNRLYWYRQTLGQGPEFLTYFQNEAQLEKSRLLSDRFSAERPKGSFSTLEIQRTEQGDSAMYLCASSAPGTDYEQYFGPGTRLTVT.

Only a few counts were recorded for this clonotype. J is TRBJ1-5 and V is TRBV7-2; 8 bases are shared with TRBD1. Germline V gene sequence: CDR1 SGHTA, CDR2 FQGNSA. The CDR3 is 15 residues long. Germline trimming cut 5 bases from V and 7 bases from J; bases unmatched to any gene: 10. The DNA of the CDR3 is TGTGCCAGCAGCCCCGAGGGGACAGGTGGCCAGCCCCAGCATTTT. Amino acid sequence: CASSPEGTGGQPQHF. Using reference TRBV7-2 and TRBJ1-5 for the parts outside the CDR3, the full variable domain is GAGVSQSPSNKVTEKGKDVELRCDPISGHTALYWYRQSLGQGLEFLIYFQGNSAPDKSGLPSDRFSAERTGGSVSTLTIQRTQQEDSAVYLCASSPEGTGGQPQHFGDGTRLSIL.

This clonotype was observed a handful of times. The V and J genes are TRBV29-1 and TRBJ2-7; 8 bases line up with TRBD2. This CDR3 comprises 16 residues. The junction had 15 bases not matched to a gene; V was cut back by 2 bases and J by 6 bases. Germline V lookup: CDR1 SQVTM, CDR2 ANQGSEA. CDR3 nucleotide sequence: TGCAGCGTTGAATCCCTGGCGGGGGGAATAAGTAGCGAGCAGTACTTC. This gives the protein CSVESLAGGISSEQYF.

This clonotype turned up a few times. The genes are TRBV20-1 and TRBJ2-7; no reliable D call. The V end lost 5 bases, the J end lost 2 bases, and 16 bases lay between the germline ends. The CDR3 length is 14 residues. Germline CDR1 is DFQATT and CDR2 is SNEGSKA (reference sequence). The CDR3 DNA is TGCAGTGCTCCCCACGGTCCTTGGGCCTACGAGCAGTACTTC. Amino acids: CSAPHGPWAYEQYF.

This clonotype was picked up many times. The rearrangement uses TRBV27 and TRBJ2-1; D is undetermined. The V end lost 5 bases, the J end lost 4 bases, and 15 bases lay between the germline ends. Germline assignment: CDR1 MNHEY and CDR2 SMNVEV (reference sequence). This CDR3 has 15 amino acids. In nucleotides, the CDR3 is TGTGCCAGCAGTCAAGACACGGACCTATACAATGAGCAGTTCTTC. Translation gives CASSQDTDLYNEQFF.

This clonotype was seen many times. The chain combines TRBV11-2 with TRBJ1-2; D unresolved. This CDR3 region has 14 residues. Germline V lookup: CDR1 SGHAT, CDR2 FQNNGV. V was trimmed by 5 bases and J by 1 base, leaving 11 bases between them. The DNA of the CDR3 is TGTGCCAGCAGCCCTGGAGAGGTTAACTATGGCTACACCTTC. Encoded protein: CASSPGEVNYGYTF.

This chain links TRBV7-3 with TRBJ2-3, with 10 positions matching TRBD2. Germline CDR1 is SGHTA and CDR2 is FQGTGA. The V gene end was trimmed by 0 bases and the J gene end by 3 bases; junction bases not matched to a gene: 9. The CDR3 is 18 amino acids. The CDR3 DNA reads as TGTGCCAGCAGCTTAACCGGCTCTAGCGGGAGTCGAACAGATACGCAGTATTTT. The encoded protein is CASSLTGSSGSRTDTQYF. The whole variable domain, remainder taken from reference TRBV7-3 and TRBJ2-3, is GAGVSQTPSNKVTEKGKYVELRCDPISGHTALYWYRQSLGQGPEFLIYFQGTGAADDSGLPNDRFFAVRPEGSVSTLKIQRTERGDSAVYLCASSLTGSSGSRTDTQYFGPGTRLTVL.

This clonotype was picked up one time. The junction and the germline gene differ at one end; a read error may be behind it. J is TRBJ1-2 and V is TRBV12-3 or TRBV12-4; weak D call: TRBD1 (6 bases). The CDR3 covers 15 residues. CDR3 nucleotide sequence: TGTGCCAGCAGCTTAGTGGACAGTCCCCTCTATGGCTACACCTTC. Encoded protein: CASSLVDSPLYGYTF.

This clonotype was seen a handful of times. The V gene is TRBV19, the J gene TRBJ1-2, with 8 positions matching TRBD1. The CDR3 totals 13 residues. Trimming took 6 bases from V and 7 from J; bases not matched to a gene: 7. From germline, CDR1 is LNHDA and CDR2 SQIVND (reference sequence). Here the CDR3 DNA reads TGTGCCAGTAGGACAGGGGCGATGTCTGGCTACACCTTC. Protein product: CASRTGAMSGYTF.

V is TRBV10-3 and J is TRBJ1-4, with 9 bases identical to TRBD1. The germline CDR1 and CDR2 sequences are ENHRY and SYGVKD. The J segment lost 12 bases and the V segment lost 3 bases, leaving 17 bases of the junction unmatched. The CDR3 is made up of 17 amino acids. The CDR3 region has the DNA TGTGCCATCAGTGACCTCCCCTCGCCCCGGACAGGGGTTGAACTGTTTTTT. Its protein product is CAISDLPSPRTGVELFF.

This clonotype was seen ten or more times. The chain is built from TRBV11-3 and TRBJ2-1; no firm D call. The CDR3 spans 15 residues. Germline V CDR1 and CDR2: SGHNT, YENEEA. Trimming stripped 2 bases from V and 0 bases from J, with 8 bases between. The CDR3 sequence is CASSLKRSSYNEQFF. The CDR3 nucleotides are TGTGCCAGCAGCTTAAAGAGGAGCTCCTACAATGAGCAGTTCTTC.

This clonotype was picked up many times. The J gene is TRBJ2-7, the V gene TRBV14; either TRBD1 or TRBD2 may supply D (5 bases each). With 6 bases removed from V and 2 bases from J, the gap between germline ends came to 11 bases. Looked up from germline, CDR1 is SGHDN and CDR2 is FVKESK. This CDR3 is built from 13 residues. The CDR3 protein is CASSRGVAYEQYF. The DNA for the CDR3 is TGTGCCAGCAGTCGAGGGGTTGCCTACGAGCAGTACTTC.

The chain couples TRBV5-1 to TRBJ2-5; 9 bases are shared with TRBD1. V shed 1 base, J shed 2 bases, and the junction held 12 bases outside the gene matches. This CDR3 comprises 18 residues. Germline V CDR1 and CDR2: SGHRS, YFSETQ. CDR3 bases: TGCGCCAGCAGCTTGCGGCGCTTTAACAGGGGGCAGCAAGAGACCCAGTACTTC. This codes for CASSLRRFNRGQQETQYF.

This clonotype has a count of ten or more. This chain connects TRBV6-1 to TRBJ2-5; D is ambiguous. V was trimmed by 5 bases and J by 5 bases, leaving 12 bases between them. The CDR3 spans 13 residues. Germline V gives CDR1 MNHNS, CDR2 SASEGT. The CDR3 loop reads CASSSIGRETQYF. The CDR3 bases are TGTGCCAGCAGTTCAATAGGCCGGGAGACCCAGTACTTC.

In its sample, this clonotype was seen a few times. J is TRBJ2-7 and V is TRBV28; possible D gene TRBD2, 5 bases. Per germline, CDR1 MDHEN and CDR2 SYDVKM. This CDR3 region has 12 residues. V dropped 6 bases and J dropped 3 bases, with 9 bases sitting between them. The CDR3 region is CASRPGYYEQYF. The CDR3 DNA sequence: TGTGCCAGCAGGCCGGGGTACTACGAGCAGTACTTC.

This clonotype has ten or more counts. This chain joins TRBV6-6 and TRBJ2-7, with D uncertain. The germline gives CDR1 MNHNY, CDR2 SVGAGI (reference sequence). Trimming took 2 bases from V and 3 from J, leaving 8 bases between them. The CDR3 has 13 residues. The CDR3 sequence: CASSYERDYEQYF. CDR3 coding DNA: TGTGCCAGCAGTTACGAAAGGGACTACGAGCAGTACTTC.

The V and J genes are TRBV15 and TRBJ1-3; D gene uncertain. Germline V gene lookup returns CDR1 LNHNV and CDR2 YYDKDF (reference sequence). V was shortened by 3 bases and J by 0 bases, with 18 bases between the two germline ends. This CDR3 has 18 amino acids. The CDR3 DNA sequence: TGTGCCACCAGCAGTTGGCCGGGATCAACGAGCTCTGGAAACACCATATATTTT. Translation gives CATSSWPGSTSSGNTIYF.

This clonotype was seen a few times. The genes are TRBV6-1 and TRBJ2-4, with D possibly called TRBD1 or TRBD2 (6 bases each). The CDR3 runs 16 residues. Per germline, CDR1 MNHNS and CDR2 SASEGT. Trimming shortened V by 1 base and J by 7 bases, and 17 bases separated the two germline ends. The CDR3 bases are TGTGCCAGCAGTGAAGTTAGGGGGGCTAGAAGGAACATTCAGTACTTC. Protein: CASSEVRGARRNIQYF.

The chain employs TRBV6-1 and TRBJ2-5; 9 nucleotides line up with TRBD2. The ends lost 7 bases at V and 2 bases at J; junction bases unmatched: 8. The CDR3 is 15 amino acids. Germline loops: CDR1 MNHNS, CDR2 SASEGT. For the CDR3, the DNA is TGTGCCAGCACTTCAAGACTAGCGGCTCAAGAGACCCAGTACTTC. It is translated as CASTSRLAAQETQYF.

This clonotype was found a few times. This sequence joins TRBV14 and TRBJ1-1; 8 bases map to TRBD1. This CDR3 has 17 residues. The ends lost 4 bases at V and 0 bases at J; junction bases unmatched: 10. The germline V gene encodes CDR1 SGHDN and CDR2 FVKESK. The CDR3 loop is CASSLHRQGWMNTEAFF. Here the CDR3 DNA reads TGTGCCAGCAGCCTCCATCGACAGGGGTGGATGAACACTGAAGCTTTCTTT.

The chain recombines TRBV20-1 with TRBJ2-3; D may be TRBD1 (5 bases). The CDR3 extends over 16 amino acids. Per germline, CDR1 DFQATT and CDR2 SNEGSKA (reference sequence). With 0 bases removed from V and 0 bases from J, the gap between germline ends came to 13 bases. The CDR3 sequence is CSARDPAGRSTDTQYF. The CDR3 bases are TGCAGTGCTAGAGACCCTGCAGGGCGTAGCACAGATACGCAGTATTTT.

This clonotype was seen a few times. This chain links TRBV4-3 with TRBJ1-1; D possibly corresponds to TRBD1 (6 bases). V was clipped by 3 bases and J by 4 bases, with 15 bases between them. Looked up from germline, CDR1 is LGHNA and CDR2 is YSLEER. CDR3 length: 15 residues. CDR3 amino acids: CASSHPTQGFTEAFF. The CDR3 DNA follows: TGCGCCAGCAGCCATCCAACACAGGGATTCACTGAAGCTTTCTTT.

This clonotype was seen ten or more times. This chain links TRBV7-2 with TRBJ1-4, with D tentatively TRBD1 (6 bases). The CDR3 totals 14 residues. Trimming left V 5 bases short and J 4 bases short, with 11 bases between. Germline-derived CDR1 and CDR2 are SGHTA and FQGNSA. The CDR3 spells CASSPGDFNEKLFF. As DNA, the CDR3 is TGTGCCAGCAGCCCAGGGGATTTTAATGAAAAACTGTTTTTT.

V gene TRBV29-1 combines with J gene TRBJ1-1; maybe TRBD1 (6 bases). Trimming cost V 1 base and J 3 bases, with 18 bases left between them. CDR3 length: 16 residues. The germline CDR1 and CDR2 sequences are SQVTM and ANQGSEA. The CDR3 protein is CSVEGPGRGAYTEAFF. The CDR3 region has the DNA TGCAGCGTTGAAGGGCCAGGGAGGGGGGCATACACTGAAGCTTTCTTT.

This clonotype came up a few times. V and J are TRBV20-1 and TRBJ1-2; D is perhaps TRBD1 (5 bases). Germline V lookup: CDR1 DFQATT, CDR2 SNEGSKA (reference sequence). CDR3 length: 12 residues. V was pared by 8 bases and J by 4 bases, with 14 bases between. The CDR3 here is CSPSMGLYGYTF. DNA for the CDR3: TGCAGTCCCTCGATGGGGCTCTATGGCTACACCTTC.

This clonotype has only a few counts. This rearrangement joins TRBV5-6 to TRBJ2-7; the match to TRBD2 covers 12 bases. The CDR3 is 14 amino acids. Germline loops: CDR1 SGHDT, CDR2 YYEEEE. V was pared by 0 bases and J by 6 bases, with 1 base of the junction left unmatched. The chain's CDR3 is CASSLELAGGEQYF. Here the CDR3 DNA reads TGTGCCAGCAGCTTGGAACTAGCGGGAGGCGAGCAGTACTTC. Full variable domain (outside the CDR3, taken from reference TRBV5-6 and TRBJ2-7): DAGVTQSPTHLIKTRGQQVTLRCSPKSGHDTVSWYQQALGQGPQFIFQYYEEEERQRGNFPDRFSGHQFPNYSSELNVNALLLGDSALYLCASSLELAGGEQYFGPGTRLTVT.

This clonotype was picked up many times. The V gene is TRBV7-9, the J gene TRBJ1-1, with D maybe TRBD1 (6 bases). V was shortened by 4 bases and J by 1 base, with 13 bases between the two germline ends. Germline values: CDR1 SEHNR, CDR2 FQNEAQ (reference sequence). The CDR3 consists of 15 residues. CDR3 residues: CASSSYRQANTEAFF. CDR3 DNA: TGTGCCAGCAGCTCGTACCGACAGGCGAACACTGAAGCTTTCTTT. The full variable domain, completed using reference TRBV7-9 and TRBJ1-1, is DTGVSQNPRHKITKRGQNVTFRCDPISEHNRLYWYRQTLGQGPEFLTYFQNEAQLEKSRLLSDRFSAERPKGSFSTLEIQRTEQGDSAMYLCASSSYRQANTEAFFGQGTRLTVV.

This clonotype has a handful of counts. This rearrangement joins TRBV7-8 to TRBJ2-7, with D hard to call. This CDR3 is built from 12 residues. Looked up from germline, CDR1 is SGHVS and CDR2 is FQNEAQ. V dropped 5 bases and J dropped 3 bases, with 8 bases sitting between them. The CDR3, as DNA: TGTGCCAGCAGCGCCAGTTTCTACGAGCAGTACTTC. Residues: CASSASFYEQYF.